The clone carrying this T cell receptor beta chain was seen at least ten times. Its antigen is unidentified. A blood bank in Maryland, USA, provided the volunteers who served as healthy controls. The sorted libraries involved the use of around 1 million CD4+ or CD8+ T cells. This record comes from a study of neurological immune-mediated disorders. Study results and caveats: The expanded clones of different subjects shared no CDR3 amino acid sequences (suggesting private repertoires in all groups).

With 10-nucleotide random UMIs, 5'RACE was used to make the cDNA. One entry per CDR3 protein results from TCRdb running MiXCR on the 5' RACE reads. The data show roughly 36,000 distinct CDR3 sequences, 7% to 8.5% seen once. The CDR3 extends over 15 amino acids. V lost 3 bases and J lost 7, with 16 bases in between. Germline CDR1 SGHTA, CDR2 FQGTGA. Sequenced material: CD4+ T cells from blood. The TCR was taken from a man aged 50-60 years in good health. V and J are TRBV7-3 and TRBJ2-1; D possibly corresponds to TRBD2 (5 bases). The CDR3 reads CASSLIVGVMNEQFF. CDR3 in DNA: TGTGCCAGCAGCTTGATTGTGGGAGTAATGAATGAGCAGTTCTTC.